This is a list of T cell receptor beta chains from one sample in a study of early T cells in non-severe SARS-CoV-2 infection. TCRdb re-analysed the 5' RACE reads in MiXCR, keeping a single row per CDR3 protein. Seen here are tens of thousands of distinct CDR3 sequences, roughly 7.9% observed once, and the top ten hold over 10%. The sequences come from whole blood, collected at baseline. The receptors here all came from an adult who was a healthcare worker with PCR-confirmed SARS-CoV-2 infection or an uninfected control (not recorded which). Each CDR3 is given with its conserved first and last residue. Fields, in order: clone size, J gene, D gene, V gene, CDR3 protein, CDR3 DNA. The D gene is left open where the match is weak. Clone size is stated in some rows and not others, as once, few, many or a class when expanded.

abundance: -
j_gene: TRBJ2-7
d_gene: -
v_gene: TRBV5-6
CDR3aa: CASSLMGEQYF
CDR3nt: TGTGCCAGCAGCTTGATGGGTGAGCAGTACTTC

abundance: few
j_gene: TRBJ2-3
d_gene: -
v_gene: TRBV12-3/TRBV12-4
CDR3aa: CASSPTNSDTQYF
CDR3nt: TGTGCCAGCAGCCCAACTAATTCAGATACGCAGTATTTT

abundance: -
j_gene: TRBJ2-7
d_gene: TRBD1
v_gene: TRBV24-1
CDR3aa: CATSATGAGEQYF
CDR3nt: TGTGCCACCAGTGCGACAGGGGCGGGCGAGCAGTACTTC

abundance: many
j_gene: TRBJ2-3
d_gene: TRBD2
v_gene: TRBV7-2
CDR3aa: CASSPGLYTDTQYF
CDR3nt: TGTGCCAGCAGCCCGGGACTATACACAGATACGCAGTATTTT

abundance: medium-sized
j_gene: TRBJ1-2
d_gene: -
v_gene: TRBV4-2
CDR3aa: CASSYGTNTYGYTF
CDR3nt: TGTGCCAGCAGCTACGGGACCAATACGTATGGCTACACCTTC

abundance: many
j_gene: TRBJ2-7
d_gene: -
v_gene: TRBV20-1
CDR3aa: CSARDVADYEQYF
CDR3nt: TGCAGTGCTAGAGATGTAGCGGACTACGAGCAGTACTTC

abundance: -
j_gene: TRBJ2-7
d_gene: TRBD2
v_gene: TRBV20-1
CDR3aa: CSAFSGGSSYEQYF
CDR3nt: TGCAGTGCTTTTAGCGGGGGGAGCTCCTACGAGCAGTACTTC

abundance: many
j_gene: TRBJ1-6
d_gene: -
v_gene: TRBV5-4
CDR3aa: CASSTPEYSPLHF
CDR3nt: TGTGCCAGCAGCACACCAGAGTATTCACCCCTCCACTTT

abundance: many
j_gene: TRBJ2-3
d_gene: -
v_gene: TRBV12-3/TRBV12-4
CDR3aa: CASSITDTQYF
CDR3nt: TGTGCCAGCAGTATCACAGATACGCAGTATTTT

abundance: few
j_gene: TRBJ2-2
d_gene: -
v_gene: TRBV10-3
CDR3aa: CAISESMAGATGELFF
CDR3nt: TGTGCCATCAGTGAGTCTATGGCGGGGGCGACTGGGGAGCTGTTTTTT

abundance: -
j_gene: TRBJ2-7
d_gene: TRBD1
v_gene: TRBV18
CDR3aa: CASSPSTGSPYEQYF
CDR3nt: TGTGCCAGCTCACCTTCGACAGGGAGCCCCTACGAGCAGTACTTC

abundance: once
j_gene: TRBJ1-3
d_gene: TRBD1
v_gene: TRBV6-5
CDR3aa: CASSYQRTGSGNTIYF
CDR3nt: TGTGCCAGCAGTTACCAAAGGACAGGGAGTGGAAACACCATATATTTT

abundance: few
j_gene: TRBJ1-1
d_gene: -
v_gene: TRBV11-3
CDR3aa: CASSPQGSREAFF
CDR3nt: TGTGCCAGCAGCCCACAGGGTAGTAGGGAAGCTTTCTTT

abundance: many
j_gene: TRBJ1-1
d_gene: -
v_gene: TRBV11-2
CDR3aa: CASSLDIRARNTEAFF
CDR3nt: TGTGCCAGCAGCTTAGATATTCGGGCGCGGAACACTGAAGCTTTCTTT

abundance: -
j_gene: TRBJ1-4
d_gene: -
v_gene: TRBV7-6
CDR3aa: CASSSLTGGNEKLFF
CDR3nt: TGTGCCAGCAGCTCCTTGACAGGAGGGAATGAAAAACTGTTTTTT

abundance: -
j_gene: TRBJ2-4
d_gene: -
v_gene: TRBV7-8
CDR3aa: CASSLDVDLAKNIQYF
CDR3nt: TGTGCCAGCAGCTTAGATGTGGACCTAGCCAAAAACATTCAGTACTTC

abundance: -
j_gene: TRBJ2-1
d_gene: TRBD2
v_gene: TRBV20-1
CDR3aa: CSASRLAGAYNEQFF
CDR3nt: TGCAGTGCATCTCGACTAGCGGGGGCTTACAATGAGCAGTTCTTC

abundance: many
j_gene: TRBJ2-7
d_gene: -
v_gene: TRBV7-8
CDR3aa: CASSVADREQYF
CDR3nt: TGTGCCAGCAGCGTGGCAGATCGCGAGCAGTACTTC

abundance: many
j_gene: TRBJ1-6
d_gene: -
v_gene: TRBV4-3
CDR3aa: CASSQGRSSYNSPLHF
CDR3nt: TGCGCCAGCAGCCAAGGCAGGAGCTCCTATAATTCACCCCTCCACTTT

abundance: -
j_gene: TRBJ2-7
d_gene: -
v_gene: TRBV4-3
CDR3aa: CASSQDIGSRSSYEQYF
CDR3nt: TGCGCCAGCAGCCAAGATATCGGTAGCAGGAGCTCCTACGAGCAGTACTTC

abundance: -
j_gene: TRBJ2-7
d_gene: TRBD2
v_gene: TRBV12-3/TRBV12-4
CDR3aa: CASRPTGTSGYEQYF
CDR3nt: TGTGCCAGCAGACCCACCGGGACTAGCGGCTACGAGCAGTACTTC

abundance: few
j_gene: TRBJ2-5
d_gene: -
v_gene: TRBV30
CDR3aa: CAWSFNQETQYF
CDR3nt: TGTGCCTGGAGTTTCAACCAAGAGACCCAGTACTTC

abundance: many
j_gene: TRBJ2-7
d_gene: -
v_gene: TRBV11-2
CDR3aa: CASSLSDPYEQYF
CDR3nt: TGTGCCAGCAGCTTATCAGACCCCTACGAGCAGTACTTC

abundance: many
j_gene: TRBJ2-1
d_gene: TRBD2
v_gene: TRBV5-4
CDR3aa: CASSLVLAGEQFF
CDR3nt: TGTGCCAGCAGCTTGGTGCTAGCGGGAGAGCAGTTCTTC

abundance: many
j_gene: TRBJ2-6
d_gene: TRBD2
v_gene: TRBV4-3
CDR3aa: CASSQERGGTSGANVLTF
CDR3nt: TGCGCCAGCAGCCAAGAGCGGGGGGGGACCTCTGGGGCCAACGTCCTGACTTTC

abundance: many
j_gene: TRBJ2-1
d_gene: -
v_gene: TRBV11-2
CDR3aa: CASSDYNEQFF
CDR3nt: TGTGCCAGCAGCGACTACAATGAGCAGTTCTTC

abundance: -
j_gene: TRBJ2-1
d_gene: -
v_gene: TRBV9
CDR3aa: CASSVGRGIYNEQFF
CDR3nt: TGTGCCAGCAGCGTAGGCCGGGGAATTTACAATGAGCAGTTCTTC

abundance: few
j_gene: TRBJ1-4
d_gene: TRBD1
v_gene: TRBV10-3
CDR3aa: CAISAGTGGNEKLFF
CDR3nt: TGTGCCATCAGCGCCGGGACAGGAGGAAATGAAAAACTGTTTTTT

abundance: many
j_gene: TRBJ2-6
d_gene: TRBD1
v_gene: TRBV6-6
CDR3aa: CASSLWGDRVSGANVLTF
CDR3nt: TGTGCCAGCAGCCTGTGGGGGGACAGGGTCTCTGGGGCCAACGTCCTGACTTTC

abundance: many
j_gene: TRBJ1-1
d_gene: TRBD1
v_gene: TRBV2
CDR3aa: CASSGQGRNTEAFF
CDR3nt: TGTGCCAGCAGTGGACAGGGGAGGAACACTGAAGCTTTCTTT

abundance: many
j_gene: TRBJ2-3
d_gene: TRBD2
v_gene: TRBV10-2
CDR3aa: CASSETSSGVLYTQYF
CDR3nt: TGCGCCAGCAGTGAGACGTCTAGCGGGGTGTTGTATACGCAGTATTTT

abundance: few
j_gene: TRBJ1-1
d_gene: -
v_gene: TRBV28
CDR3aa: CASSNLRGRGTEAFF
CDR3nt: TGTGCCAGCAGTAACCTTCGGGGGAGGGGAACTGAAGCTTTCTTT

abundance: -
j_gene: TRBJ2-5
d_gene: TRBD2
v_gene: TRBV6-5
CDR3aa: CASSSPSGGQETQYF
CDR3nt: TGTGCCAGCAGTTCACCCAGCGGGGGACAAGAGACCCAGTACTTC

abundance: -
j_gene: TRBJ2-1
d_gene: TRBD1
v_gene: TRBV4-3
CDR3aa: CASSQEAQGAYNEQFF
CDR3nt: TGCGCCAGCAGCCAAGAAGCACAGGGGGCCTACAATGAGCAGTTCTTC

abundance: -
j_gene: TRBJ1-4
d_gene: -
v_gene: TRBV5-6
CDR3aa: CASSFSGVREKLFF
CDR3nt: TGTGCCAGCAGCTTTTCAGGGGTGAGGGAAAAACTGTTTTTT

abundance: many
j_gene: TRBJ2-7
d_gene: -
v_gene: TRBV4-1
CDR3aa: CASSQDPMVNYEQYF
CDR3nt: TGCGCCAGCAGCCAAGATCCAATGGTAAACTACGAGCAGTACTTC

abundance: -
j_gene: TRBJ1-1
d_gene: TRBD1
v_gene: TRBV29-1
CDR3aa: CSARDRAEAFF
CDR3nt: TGCAGCGCCCGGGACAGGGCTGAAGCTTTCTTT

abundance: -
j_gene: TRBJ2-5
d_gene: -
v_gene: TRBV4-2
CDR3aa: CASSQDWGREETQYF
CDR3nt: TGTGCCAGCAGCCAAGATTGGGGGCGCGAGGAGACCCAGTACTTC

abundance: -
j_gene: TRBJ2-1
d_gene: -
v_gene: TRBV5-5
CDR3aa: CASSLAGFMGAEQFF
CDR3nt: TGTGCCAGCAGCTTGGCCGGATTTATGGGCGCTGAGCAGTTCTTC

abundance: few
j_gene: TRBJ1-2
d_gene: -
v_gene: TRBV19
CDR3aa: CASTHRAFDGYTF
CDR3nt: TGTGCCAGTACACACAGGGCTTTTGATGGCTACACCTTC

abundance: many
j_gene: TRBJ1-5
d_gene: TRBD1
v_gene: TRBV12-3/TRBV12-4
CDR3aa: CASSLGSPGGLDQPQHF
CDR3nt: TGTGCCAGCAGTTTAGGGTCCCCAGGGGGTCTCGATCAGCCCCAGCATTTT

abundance: few
j_gene: TRBJ2-3
d_gene: -
v_gene: TRBV6-5
CDR3aa: CLQQNRGTSTDTQYF
CDR3nt: TGTCTCCAGCAGAATCGGGGAACTAGCACAGATACGCAGTATTTT

abundance: few
j_gene: TRBJ1-1
d_gene: -
v_gene: TRBV18
CDR3aa: CASSGARNTEAFF
CDR3nt: TGTGCCAGCTCTGGGGCGCGGAACACTGAAGCTTTCTTT

abundance: many
j_gene: TRBJ1-4
d_gene: -
v_gene: TRBV10-2
CDR3aa: CASSTRTYEKLFF
CDR3nt: TGCGCCAGCAGTACACGAACCTATGAAAAACTGTTTTTT

abundance: many
j_gene: TRBJ1-5
d_gene: -
v_gene: TRBV15
CDR3aa: CATSSRPNQPQHF
CDR3nt: TGTGCCACCAGCTCCCGACCCAATCAGCCCCAGCATTTT

abundance: few
j_gene: TRBJ1-1
d_gene: TRBD1
v_gene: TRBV20-1
CDR3aa: CSARGLAGGLAEAFF
CDR3nt: TGCAGTGCTAGAGGTTTGGCAGGGGGCTTGGCTGAAGCTTTCTTT

abundance: many
j_gene: TRBJ2-3
d_gene: TRBD2
v_gene: TRBV7-6
CDR3aa: CASSLAHGGIDTQYF
CDR3nt: TGTGCCAGCAGCTTAGCGCACGGGGGGATAGATACGCAGTATTTT

abundance: -
j_gene: TRBJ1-5
d_gene: -
v_gene: TRBV29-1
CDR3aa: CSVEGTRGGPQHF
CDR3nt: TGCAGCGTTGAAGGAACCAGGGGAGGTCCCCAGCATTTT

abundance: few
j_gene: TRBJ2-5
d_gene: TRBD2
v_gene: TRBV11-2
CDR3aa: CASSSSTSGYTRETQYF
CDR3nt: TGTGCCAGCAGCTCCTCGACTAGCGGATACACCAGGGAGACCCAGTACTTC

abundance: many
j_gene: TRBJ2-1
d_gene: -
v_gene: TRBV5-4
CDR3aa: CASSPKGGGGGNEQFF
CDR3nt: TGTGCCAGCAGCCCCAAAGGAGGGGGCGGAGGCAATGAGCAGTTCTTC

abundance: many
j_gene: TRBJ1-5
d_gene: -
v_gene: TRBV20-1
CDR3aa: CSAVSSGQPQHF
CDR3nt: TGCAGTGCTGTAAGTAGTGGCCAGCCCCAGCATTTT

abundance: -
j_gene: TRBJ1-1
d_gene: -
v_gene: TRBV4-3
CDR3aa: CASSQDFSPAKNTEAFF
CDR3nt: TGCGCCAGCAGCCAAGATTTTAGCCCAGCGAAGAACACTGAAGCTTTCTTT

abundance: many
j_gene: TRBJ2-1
d_gene: -
v_gene: TRBV11-2
CDR3aa: CASSWSRNNEQFF
CDR3nt: TGTGCCAGCAGCTGGTCACGTAACAATGAGCAGTTCTTC

abundance: many
j_gene: TRBJ1-1
d_gene: TRBD1
v_gene: TRBV6-2/TRBV6-3
CDR3aa: CASVETGANTEAFF
CDR3nt: TGTGCCAGCGTTGAGACAGGGGCTAACACTGAAGCTTTCTTT